The clone carrying this T cell receptor beta chain was detected many times. What it recognizes is unknown. Arm-PCR of CDR3 regions and iRepertoire HTBI primers were the basis on which TCR beta libraries were built. TCRdb re-derived calls from the multiplex PCR reads in MiXCR, one entry per CDR3 protein. The sample contains 400,000 or so distinct CDR3 sequences, less than 25% of which appear only once. The time point: persistent/refractory GD, antithyroid drugs over 5 years with positive TRAb. Preparation of the TCR library used RNA extracted from PBMCs. Graves' disease diagnosis relied on American Thyroid Association guidelines. As a group, patients came from one endocrinology department in Xi'an, China. This sample is drawn from a study of regulatory T cells in long-lasting Graves disease. Study background: More than 5 years of antithyroid drugs with positive TSH receptor antibodies defined persistent Graves' disease.

Study-wide findings and caveats: Newly diagnosed disease favored TRBV20-1 and TRBJ2-1 over persistent disease.

Germline CDR1 reads SEHNR; CDR2 reads FQNEAQ (reference sequence). The CDR3 is made up of 14 amino acids. Trimming took 6 bases from V and 2 from J, leaving 13 bases between them. The sequence came from a female donor with Graves disease. This material consisted of peripheral blood mononuclear cells (PBMCs), taken when the disease was refractory, from a patient treated with antithyroid drugs. The rearrangement links TRBV7-9 to TRBJ2-5; D call uncertain. CDR3 bases: TGTGCCAGCAGTCTAAACATAGGGCAAGAGACCCAGTACTTC. It encodes CASSLNIGQETQYF.